The 15 T cell receptor beta chains in this list originate from one sample, sequenced in a study of blood T cell repertoires in COVID-19. Clones were read by immunoSEQ multiplex PCR, and TCRdb kept only the in-frame ones, dropping some. The data show about 110,000 clones, approximately 90% seen once. The sample taken for sequencing was peripheral blood. The receptor source for this set is a woman aged 70 to 79 who had recovered from COVID-19.

This clone was found once. The genes are TRBV7-9 and TRBJ2-3, with D perhaps TRBD2 (6 bases). Trimming removed 4 bases from V and 1 base from J, with 15 bases in between. The CDR3 totals 16 residues. Germline V gives CDR1 SEHNR, CDR2 FQNEAQ (reference sequence). CDR3 sequence reads: CASSSRAGLGTDTQYF. The CDR3 nucleotides read TGTGCCAGCAGCTCGAGAGCGGGTCTCGGCACAGATACGCAGTATTTT.

The chain couples TRBV28 to TRBJ2-3; TRBD2 matches 16 bases. CDR1 is MDHEN, CDR2 SYDVKM, per germline. V shed 0 bases, J shed 0 bases, and the junction held 6 bases outside the gene matches. The CDR3 spans 20 residues. CDR3 in amino acids: CASSLWGLAGGAPSTDTQYF. The CDR3 nucleotides are TGTGCCAGCAGTTTATGGGGACTAGCGGGGGGGGCGCCTAGCACAGATACGCAGTATTTT. Full variable domain (missing parts from reference TRBV28 and TRBJ2-3): DVKVTQSSRYLVKRTGEKVFLECVQDMDHENMFWYRQDPGLGLRLIYFSYDVKMKEKGDIPEGYSVSREKKERFSLILESASTNQTSMYLCASSLWGLAGGAPSTDTQYFGPGTRLTVL.

The chain is built from TRBV4-3 and TRBJ1-2; 8 nucleotides match TRBD1. The CDR3 is made up of 15 amino acids. Germline CDR1 reads LGHNA; CDR2 reads YSLEER. J was trimmed by 5 bases and V by 0 bases; bases with no gene match: 5. The CDR3 protein is CASSQEAGGRYGYTF. The CDR3 bases are TGCGCCAGCAGCCAAGAAGCAGGGGGCAGATATGGCTACACCTTC.

The rearrangement joins TRBV5-1 to TRBJ2-7, with 8 bases matching TRBD1. The ends lost 2 bases at V and 2 bases at J; junction bases unmatched: 9. The CDR3 runs to 16 residues. Germline values: CDR1 SGHRS, CDR2 YFSETQ. The CDR3 DNA sequence: TGCGCCAGCAGCTTTCCAGGGGGCGGCTCCACCTACGAGCAGTACTTC. It is translated as CASSFPGGGSTYEQYF.

This chain links TRBV18 with TRBJ2-2, with D possibly TRBD2 on 6 matching bases. The CDR3 contains 16 residues. V lost 5 bases to trimming and J lost 0 bases, with 13 bases between them. Germline CDR1 and CDR2: KGHSH and LQKENI. CDR3 region: CASSEMGGANTGELFF. The DNA of the CDR3 is TGTGCCAGCTCAGAAATGGGCGGGGCGAACACCGGGGAGCTGTTTTTT.

This chain uses TRBV5-1 with TRBJ2-7, with 8 nucleotides matching TRBD2. Looked up from germline, CDR1 is SGHRS and CDR2 is YFSETQ. Trimming cost V 4 bases and J 0 bases; bases outside gene matches: 6. CDR3 size: 15 residues. The CDR3, as DNA: TGCGCCAGCAGCCCACCAACTAGCGGCTCCTACGAGCAGTACTTC. It is translated as CASSPPTSGSYEQYF. Looking up the rest from reference TRBV5-1 and TRBJ2-7 gives the full variable domain: KAGVTQTPRYLIKTRGQQVTLSCSPISGHRSVSWYQQTPGQGLQFLFEYFSETQRNKGNFPGRFSGRQFSNSRSEMNVSTLELGDSALYLCASSPPTSGSYEQYFGPGTRLTVT.

The chain recombines TRBV28 with TRBJ2-7, with 10 bases that match TRBD2. The CDR3 is 16 residues long. The V gene's germline CDR1 is MDHEN and CDR2 SYDVKM. J lost 5 bases, V lost 6 bases, and 13 bases had no gene match. CDR3 DNA sequence: TGTGCCAGCAGAAAGGGGGCTAGCGGGAGTGTCCACGAGCAGTACTTC. Translated, it gives CASRKGASGSVHEQYF.

This chain uses TRBV28 with TRBJ2-5; TRBD2 matches 7 bases. The germline gives CDR1 MDHEN, CDR2 SYDVKM. There are 15 residues in the CDR3. J gave up 4 bases and V 3 bases, and 8 bases lay outside the gene matches. This CDR3 is CASSFGGTTRETQYF. In DNA, the CDR3 is TGTGCCAGCAGTTTTGGCGGGACTACCCGAGAGACCCAGTACTTC.

The chain uses TRBV11-1 and TRBJ2-1; 12 positions match TRBD1. Germline values: CDR1 SGHAT, CDR2 FQDESV (reference sequence). After removal of 5 bases from V and 8 bases from J, the junction contained 10 bases not matched to a gene. There are 16 residues in the CDR3. The CDR3 loop is CASSTRKGQGAYEQFF. The CDR3 DNA reads as TGTGCCAGCAGCACACGGAAGGGACAGGGGGCTTATGAGCAGTTCTTC.

V usage is TRBV19 and J usage is TRBJ2-7, with TRBD1 identical over 10 bases. J lost 8 bases, V lost 7 bases, and 11 bases had no gene match. This CDR3 has 14 residues. CDR1 is LNHDA and CDR2 is SQIVND in the germline V gene (reference sequence). The CDR3 protein is CASMPSGQGIKQYF. In DNA form, the CDR3 reads TGTGCCAGTATGCCTTCGGGACAGGGGATCAAGCAGTACTTC.

The chain is built from TRBV7-6 and TRBJ2-1, with 10 bases that match TRBD2. This CDR3 has 15 amino acids. Trimming took 5 bases from V and 5 from J; bases not matched to a gene: 6. Germline CDR1 SGHVS, CDR2 FNYEAQ. CDR3 residues: CASSAGTSVNNEQFF. The CDR3 DNA is TGTGCCAGCAGCGCCGGGACTAGCGTTAACAATGAGCAGTTCTTC.

This chain connects TRBV10-3 to TRBJ2-1; perhaps TRBD2 as D (5 bases). V was clipped by 1 base and J by 9 bases, with 10 bases between them. The CDR3 is 13 amino acids. CDR1 is ENHRY and CDR2 is SYGVKD in the germline V gene. The CDR3 protein is CAISEYPEGEQFF. Here the CDR3 DNA reads TGTGCCATCAGTGAGTACCCTGAGGGTGAGCAGTTCTTC.

This clone was detected only once. This chain links TRBV5-4 with TRBJ1-1; 7 nucleotides match TRBD1. The germline V gene encodes CDR1 SGHNT and CDR2 YYREEE (reference sequence). The CDR3 contains 16 residues. The junction had 12 bases not matched to a gene; V was cut back by 4 bases and J by 3 bases. The DNA of the CDR3 is TGTGCCAGCAGCCCGGGGACAGCCCGGTCACACACTGAAGCTTTCTTT. Its protein product is CASSPGTARSHTEAFF.

This sequence joins TRBV29-1 and TRBJ1-1, with D unresolved. V dropped 6 bases and J dropped 2 bases, with 16 bases sitting between them. Germline CDR1 reads SQVTM; CDR2 reads ANQGSEA. CDR3 size: 14 residues. The CDR3 reads CSVRDRTDNTEAFF. The CDR3, as DNA: TGCAGCGTCAGAGACCGGACTGACAACACTGAAGCTTTCTTT.

Written as DNA, the CDR3 is TGTGCCAGCAGTAAAGGGACAGGGGCCTACGAGCAGTACTTC. Protein: CASSKGTGAYEQYF. The chain has TRBV4-2 and TRBJ2-7; 10 nucleotides match TRBD1. Germline V gives CDR1 LGHNA, CDR2 YNFKEQ. CDR3 length equals 14 residues. Losses at the gene ends were 6 bases for V and 2 bases for J; bases not matched to a gene: 4.